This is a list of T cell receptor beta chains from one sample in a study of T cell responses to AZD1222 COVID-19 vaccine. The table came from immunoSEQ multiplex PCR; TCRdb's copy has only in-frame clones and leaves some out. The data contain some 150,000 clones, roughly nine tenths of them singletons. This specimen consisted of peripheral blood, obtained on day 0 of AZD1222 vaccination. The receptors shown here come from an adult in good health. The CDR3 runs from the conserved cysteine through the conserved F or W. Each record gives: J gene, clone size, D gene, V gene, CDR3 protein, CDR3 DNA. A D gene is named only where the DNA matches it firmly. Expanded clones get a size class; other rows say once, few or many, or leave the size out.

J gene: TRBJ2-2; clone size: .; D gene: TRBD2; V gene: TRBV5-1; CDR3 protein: CASSWGTGGTGELFF; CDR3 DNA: TGCGCCAGCAGCTGGGGGACGGGAGGGACCGGGGAGCTGTTTTTT
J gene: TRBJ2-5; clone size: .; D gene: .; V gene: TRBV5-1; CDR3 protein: CASSPGRSQETQYF; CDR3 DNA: TGCGCCAGCAGCCCGGGACGGAGCCAAGAGACCCAGTACTTC
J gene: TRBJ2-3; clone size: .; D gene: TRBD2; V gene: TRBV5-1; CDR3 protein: CASSVRGTSGPTSTDTQYF; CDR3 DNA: TGCGCCAGCAGCGTCCGAGGGACTAGCGGGCCTACTAGCACAGATACGCAGTATTTT
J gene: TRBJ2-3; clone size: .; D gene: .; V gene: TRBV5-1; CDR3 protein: CASSTDHYTDTQYF; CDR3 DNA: TGCGCCAGCAGCACGGACCACTATACAGATACGCAGTATTTT
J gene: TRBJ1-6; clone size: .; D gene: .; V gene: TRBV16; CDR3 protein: CASSQGQGISPLHF; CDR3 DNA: TGTGCCAGCAGCCAAGGCCAGGGCATTTCACCCCTCCACTTT
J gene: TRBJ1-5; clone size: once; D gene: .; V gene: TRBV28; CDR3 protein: CASSLGTNSNQPQHF; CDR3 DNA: TGTGCCAGCAGTCTAGGGACAAATAGCAATCAGCCCCAGCATTTT
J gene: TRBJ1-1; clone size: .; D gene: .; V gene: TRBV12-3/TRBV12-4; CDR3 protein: CASRFARGTEAFF; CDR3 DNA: TGTGCCAGCAGATTCGCCAGGGGAACTGAAGCTTTCTTT
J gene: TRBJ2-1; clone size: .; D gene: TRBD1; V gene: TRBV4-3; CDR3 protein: CASSHGTEMYNEQFF; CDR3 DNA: TGCGCCAGCAGCCACGGGACAGAAATGTACAATGAGCAGTTCTTC
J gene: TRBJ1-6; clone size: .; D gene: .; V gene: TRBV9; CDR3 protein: CASSVVGTGNSPLHF; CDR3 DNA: TGTGCCAGCAGCGTAGTTGGGACGGGTAATTCACCCCTCCACTTT
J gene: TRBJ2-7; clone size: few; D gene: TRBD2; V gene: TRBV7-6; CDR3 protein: CASSPGGVAGYEQYF; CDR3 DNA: TGTGCCAGCAGCCCCGGCGGGGTAGCGGGGTACGAGCAGTACTTC
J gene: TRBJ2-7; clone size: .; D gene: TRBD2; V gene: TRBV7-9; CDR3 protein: CASSLGASGGYEQYF; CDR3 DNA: TGTGCCAGCAGCTTAGGGGCTAGCGGGGGATACGAGCAGTACTTC
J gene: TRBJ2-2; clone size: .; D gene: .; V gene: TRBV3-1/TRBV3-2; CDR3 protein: CASSQGTGSNTGELFF; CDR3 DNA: TGTGCCAGCAGCCAGGGAACAGGATCAAACACCGGGGAGCTGTTTTTT
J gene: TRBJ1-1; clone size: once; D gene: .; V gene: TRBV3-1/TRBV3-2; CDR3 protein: CASSQGWGAEAFF; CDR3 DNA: TGTGCCAGCAGCCAGGGTTGGGGGGCTGAAGCTTTCTTT
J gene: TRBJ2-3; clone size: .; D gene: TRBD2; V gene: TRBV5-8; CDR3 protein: CASSSGLAGGTDTQYF; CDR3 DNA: TGTGCCAGCAGCTCGGGACTAGCGGGGGGCACAGATACGCAGTATTTT
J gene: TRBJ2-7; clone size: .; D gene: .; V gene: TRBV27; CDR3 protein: CASSLYPDYEQYF; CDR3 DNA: TGTGCCAGCAGTTTATATCCGGACTACGAGCAGTACTTC
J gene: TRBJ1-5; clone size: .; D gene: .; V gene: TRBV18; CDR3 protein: CASSPQSNSNQPQHF; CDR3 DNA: TGTGCCAGCTCACCCCAGTCAAATAGCAATCAGCCCCAGCATTTT
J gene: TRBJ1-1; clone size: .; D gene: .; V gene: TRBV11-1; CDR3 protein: CASSLQGRTGTEAFF; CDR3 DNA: TGTGCCAGCAGCCTCCAGGGACGGACTGGTACTGAAGCTTTCTTT
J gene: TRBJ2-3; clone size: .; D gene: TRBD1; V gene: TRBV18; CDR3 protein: CASSSGQGTDTQYF; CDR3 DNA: TGTGCCAGCTCAAGCGGACAGGGCACAGATACGCAGTATTTT
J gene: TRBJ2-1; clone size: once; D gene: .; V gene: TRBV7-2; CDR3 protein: CASSMDRYNEQFF; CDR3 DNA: TGTGCCAGCAGCATGGACAGATACAATGAGCAGTTCTTC
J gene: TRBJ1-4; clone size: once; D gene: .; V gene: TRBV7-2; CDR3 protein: CASSPGGSNEKLFF; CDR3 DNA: TGTGCCAGCAGCCCCGGGGGTTCGAATGAAAAACTGTTTTTT
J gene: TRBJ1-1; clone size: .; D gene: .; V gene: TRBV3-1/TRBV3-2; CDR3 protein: CASSHLAGRDTEAFF; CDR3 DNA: TGTGCCAGCAGCCACTTGGCTGGCAGGGACACTGAAGCTTTCTTT
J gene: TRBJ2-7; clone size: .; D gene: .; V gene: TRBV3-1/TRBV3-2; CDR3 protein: CASSQQVSSYEQYF; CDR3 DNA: TGTGCCAGCAGCCAACAGGTGAGCTCCTACGAGCAGTACTTC
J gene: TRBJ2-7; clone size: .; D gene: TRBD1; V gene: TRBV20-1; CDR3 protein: CSASGQGAHEQYF; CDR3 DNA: TGCAGTGCTAGTGGGCAGGGGGCCCACGAGCAGTACTTC
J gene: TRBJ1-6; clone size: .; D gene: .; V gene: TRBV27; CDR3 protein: CASSWDTPSPLHF; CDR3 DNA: TGTGCCAGCAGTTGGGACACTCCTTCACCCCTCCACTTT
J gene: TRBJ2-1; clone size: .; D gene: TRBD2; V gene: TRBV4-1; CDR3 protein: CASSQRNGLAGGPGNEQFF; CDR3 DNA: TGCGCCAGCAGCCAACGTAACGGACTAGCGGGGGGGCCCGGCAATGAGCAGTTCTTC
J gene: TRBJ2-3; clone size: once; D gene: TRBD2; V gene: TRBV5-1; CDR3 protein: CASSSLAGGPLNTQYF; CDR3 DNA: TGCGCCAGCAGCTCGCTAGCGGGGGGGCCGCTAAATACGCAGTATTTT
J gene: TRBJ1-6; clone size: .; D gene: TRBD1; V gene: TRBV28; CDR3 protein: CASNRQGPNSPLHF; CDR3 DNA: TGTGCCAGCAACCGACAGGGCCCTAATTCACCCCTCCACTTT
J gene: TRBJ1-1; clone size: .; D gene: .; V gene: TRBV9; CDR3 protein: CASSPGGEAFF; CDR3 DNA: TGTGCCAGCAGCCCGGGGGGGGAAGCTTTCTTT
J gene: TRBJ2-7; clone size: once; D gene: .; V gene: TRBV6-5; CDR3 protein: CASGPAASYEQYF; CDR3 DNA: TGTGCCAGCGGACCCGCTGCCTCCTACGAGCAGTACTTC
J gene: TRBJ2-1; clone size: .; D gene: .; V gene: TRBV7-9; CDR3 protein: CASSPVLDTRQQFF; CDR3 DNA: TGTGCCAGCAGCCCCGTCCTGGACACAAGGCAGCAGTTCTTC
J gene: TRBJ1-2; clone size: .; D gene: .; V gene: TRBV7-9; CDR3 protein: CASSLDSRGHGYTF; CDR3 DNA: TGTGCCAGCAGCTTAGATTCCAGGGGACATGGCTACACCTTC
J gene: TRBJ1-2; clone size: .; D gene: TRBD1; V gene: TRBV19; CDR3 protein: CASSIGTANYGYTF; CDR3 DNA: TGTGCCAGTAGTATCGGGACAGCTAACTATGGCTACACCTTC
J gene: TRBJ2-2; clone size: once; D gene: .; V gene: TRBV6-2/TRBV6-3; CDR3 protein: CASSLRSTGELFF; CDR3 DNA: TGTGCCAGCAGTTTGAGGAGCACCGGGGAGCTGTTTTTT
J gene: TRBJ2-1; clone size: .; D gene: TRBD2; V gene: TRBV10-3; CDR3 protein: CAISSGGFNEQFF; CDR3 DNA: TGTGCCATCAGCAGCGGGGGATTCAATGAGCAGTTCTTC
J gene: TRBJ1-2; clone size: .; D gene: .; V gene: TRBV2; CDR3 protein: CASSGSQGIRYTF; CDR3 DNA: TGTGCCAGCAGTGGGAGCCAGGGGATACGCTACACCTTC
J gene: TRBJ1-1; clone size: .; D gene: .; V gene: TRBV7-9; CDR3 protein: CASSLGLGTEAFF; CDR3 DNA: TGTGCCAGCAGCCTGGGACTAGGCACTGAAGCTTTCTTT
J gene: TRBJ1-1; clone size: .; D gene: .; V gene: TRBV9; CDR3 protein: CASSPRRAGAIEAFF; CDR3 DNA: TGTGCCAGCAGCCCGAGACGGGCGGGGGCCATTGAAGCTTTCTTT
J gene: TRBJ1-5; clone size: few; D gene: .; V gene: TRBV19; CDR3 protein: CASSRDVNQPQHF; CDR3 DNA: TGTGCCAGTAGTAGGGACGTCAATCAGCCCCAGCATTTT
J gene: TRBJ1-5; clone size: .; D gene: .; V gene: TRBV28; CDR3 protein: CASSSSGNSNQPQHF; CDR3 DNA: TGTGCCAGCAGCTCAAGCGGGAATAGCAATCAGCCCCAGCATTTT
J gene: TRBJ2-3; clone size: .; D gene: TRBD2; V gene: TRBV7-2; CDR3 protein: CASSFSGGASDTQYF; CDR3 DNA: TGTGCCAGCAGCTTTAGCGGGGGGGCCTCAGATACGCAGTATTTT
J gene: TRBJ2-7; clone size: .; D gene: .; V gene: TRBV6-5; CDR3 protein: CASSYRRFSYEQYF; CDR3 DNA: TGTGCCAGCAGTTACCGCAGGTTCTCCTACGAGCAGTACTTC
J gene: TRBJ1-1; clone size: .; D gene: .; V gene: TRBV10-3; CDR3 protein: CAISEPGTEAFF; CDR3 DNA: TGTGCCATCAGTGAGCCCGGCACTGAAGCTTTCTTT